This entry is about one T cell receptor beta chain. The data were taken from a study of blood T cell repertoires in COVID-19. Authors' data handling: Reference gene primer amplification in the assay estimated nucleated cell counts. Using immunoSEQ multiplex PCR, the repertoire was profiled, and TCRdb retains in-frame clones only, with some absent. V, J and clone size are those of that table, while D and trimming were read from the DNA. Of some 120,000 clones listed, 81% were seen once; the top ten hold about 15%. The junction had 5 bases not matched to a gene; V was cut back by 7 bases and J by 1 base. The CDR3 totals 14 residues. CDR1 and CDR2 (germline): MDHEN, SYDVKM.

The receptor comes from a man aged 30 to 45 with COVID-19, enrolled during active disease. The chain couples TRBV28 to TRBJ2-7; 9 bases align to TRBD1. Material: peripheral blood. The CDR3 loop is CASTSGTGSYEQYF. The CDR3 nucleotides read TGTGCCAGCACCTCCGGGACAGGGTCCTACGAGCAGTACTTC. The variable domain in full, with the rest retrieved from reference TRBV28 and TRBJ2-7, is DVKVTQSSRYLVKRTGEKVFLECVQDMDHENMFWYRQDPGLGLRLIYFSYDVKMKEKGDIPEGYSVSREKKERFSLILESASTNQTSMYLCASTSGTGSYEQYFGPGTRLTVT.